These 3 T cell receptor beta chains share one sample of origin, sequenced in a study of vaccination effects on CD4 cells after COVID-19. Their antigens remain unidentified. Repertoires were generated with immunoSEQ multiplex PCR, while TCRdb's copy carries only in-frame clones and drops some. The sample carries tens of thousands of clones, about 74% recorded once. The ViraFEST assay expanded antigen-specific CD4+ T cells with viral peptide pools before sequencing. Isolating CD4+ T cells followed ten to eleven days of culture. Two-dose BNT162b2 or mRNA-1273 vaccination was given to participants. This specimen was CD4+ T cells from PBMCs cultured with HCoV-229E spike peptides, taken after COVID-19 vaccination. These receptors came from a human donor who received a COVID-19 vaccine.

The chain links TRBV30 to TRBJ2-5, with 14 bases that match TRBD2. The CDR3 runs to 17 residues. V lost 3 bases and J lost 5; bases outside the gene matches: 11. Germline-derived CDR1 and CDR2 are GTSNPN and SVGIG (reference sequence). CDR3 protein: CAWSVRTSGGTGETQYF. The DNA for the CDR3 is TGTGCCTGGAGCGTAAGGACTAGCGGGGGGACCGGGGAGACCCAGTACTTC.

This rearrangement joins TRBV7-3 to TRBJ1-2; TRBD1 is a possible D gene (5 bases). The CDR3 length is 13 residues. The V and J ends lost 3 bases and 3 bases respectively, with 8 bases between them. From germline, CDR1 is SGHTA and CDR2 FQGTGA. The CDR3 bases are TGTGCCAGCAGCTTCGACAGAGACTATGGCTACACCTTC. This sequence encodes CASSFDRDYGYTF.

The CDR3 DNA reads as TGTGCCACCAGCAAGACGCCCACGTCGGGTCCCGGGGAGCTGTTTTTT. It codes for CATSKTPTSGPGELFF. V is TRBV15 and J is TRBJ2-2, with D uncertain. The germline V and J ends were trimmed by 4 bases and 6 bases, with 18 bases remaining between them. Germline V CDR1 and CDR2: LNHNV, YYDKDF (reference sequence). The CDR3 consists of 16 residues. The full variable domain, in which reference TRBV15 and TRBJ2-2 provide the parts outside the CDR3, is DAMVIQNPRYQVTQFGKPVTLSCSQTLNHNVMYWYQQKSSQAPKLLFHYYDKDFNNEADTPDNFQSRRPNTSFCFLDIRSPGLGDTAMYLCATSKTPTSGPGELFFGEGSRLTVL.